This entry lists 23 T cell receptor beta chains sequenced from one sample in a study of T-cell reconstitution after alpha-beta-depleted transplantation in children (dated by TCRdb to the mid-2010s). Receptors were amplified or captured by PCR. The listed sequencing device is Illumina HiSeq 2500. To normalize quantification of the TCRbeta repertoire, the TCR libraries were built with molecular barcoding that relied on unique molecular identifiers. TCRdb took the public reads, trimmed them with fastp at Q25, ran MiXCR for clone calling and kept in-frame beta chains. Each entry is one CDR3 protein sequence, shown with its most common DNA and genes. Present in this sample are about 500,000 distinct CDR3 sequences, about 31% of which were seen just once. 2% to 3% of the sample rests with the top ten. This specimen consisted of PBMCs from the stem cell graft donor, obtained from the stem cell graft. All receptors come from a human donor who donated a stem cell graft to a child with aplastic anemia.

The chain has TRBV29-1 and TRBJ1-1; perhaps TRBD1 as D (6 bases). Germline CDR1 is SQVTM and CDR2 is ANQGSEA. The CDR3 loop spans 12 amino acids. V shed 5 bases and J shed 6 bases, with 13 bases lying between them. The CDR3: CSVIRSGAEAFF. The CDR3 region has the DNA TGCAGCGTTATTAGGTCAGGGGCTGAAGCTTTCTTT.

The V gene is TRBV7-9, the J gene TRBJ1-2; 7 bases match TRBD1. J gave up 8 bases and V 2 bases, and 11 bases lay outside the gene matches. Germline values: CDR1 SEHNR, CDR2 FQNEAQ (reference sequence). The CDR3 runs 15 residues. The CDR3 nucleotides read TGTGCCAGCAGCTTAAGTTTCGGGACAGAAAGAGGCTACACCTTC. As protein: CASSLSFGTERGYTF.

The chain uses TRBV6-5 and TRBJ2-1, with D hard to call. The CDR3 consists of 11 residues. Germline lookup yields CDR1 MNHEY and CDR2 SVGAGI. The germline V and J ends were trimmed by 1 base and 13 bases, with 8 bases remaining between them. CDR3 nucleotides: TGTGCCAGCAGTTACTTGTGGGGACAGTTCTTC. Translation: CASSYLWGQFF.

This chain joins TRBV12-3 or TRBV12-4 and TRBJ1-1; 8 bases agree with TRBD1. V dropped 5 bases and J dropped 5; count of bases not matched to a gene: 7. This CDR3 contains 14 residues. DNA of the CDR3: TGTGCCAGCAGTCGGGACAGGCCCTGGACTGAAGCTTTCTTT. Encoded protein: CASSRDRPWTEAFF.

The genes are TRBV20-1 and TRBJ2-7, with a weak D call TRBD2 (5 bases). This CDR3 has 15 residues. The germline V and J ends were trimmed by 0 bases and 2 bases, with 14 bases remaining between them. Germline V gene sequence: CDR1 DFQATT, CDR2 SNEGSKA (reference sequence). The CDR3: CSARDRAEGPYEQYF. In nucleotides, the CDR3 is TGCAGTGCTAGAGATCGAGCGGAAGGCCCCTACGAGCAGTACTTC.

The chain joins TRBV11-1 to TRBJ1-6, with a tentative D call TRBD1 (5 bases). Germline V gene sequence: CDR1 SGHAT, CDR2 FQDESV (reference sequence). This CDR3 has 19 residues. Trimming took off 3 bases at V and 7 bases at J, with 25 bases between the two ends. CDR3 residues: CASSFRQAHSRGVNSPLHF. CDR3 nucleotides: TGTGCCAGCAGCTTCCGCCAGGCCCATTCCCGGGGGGTAAATTCACCCCTCCACTTT. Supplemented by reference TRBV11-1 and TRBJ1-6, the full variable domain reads EAEVAQSPRYKITEKSQAVAFWCDPISGHATLYWYRQILGQGPELLVQFQDESVVDDSQLPKDRFSAERLKGVDSTLKIQPAELGDSAMYLCASSFRQAHSRGVNSPLHFGNGTRLTVT.

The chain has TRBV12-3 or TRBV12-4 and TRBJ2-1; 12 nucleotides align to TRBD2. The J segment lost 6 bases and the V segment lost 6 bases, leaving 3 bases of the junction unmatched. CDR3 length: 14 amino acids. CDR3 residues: CASRLAGGPNEQFF. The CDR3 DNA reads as TGTGCCAGCAGGCTAGCGGGAGGGCCCAATGAGCAGTTCTTC.

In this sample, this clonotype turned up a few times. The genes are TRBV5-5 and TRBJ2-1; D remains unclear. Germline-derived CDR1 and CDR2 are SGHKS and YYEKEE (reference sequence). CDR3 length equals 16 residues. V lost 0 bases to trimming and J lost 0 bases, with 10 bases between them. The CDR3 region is CASSLAWASSYNEQFF. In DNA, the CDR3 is TGTGCCAGCAGCTTGGCCTGGGCGTCCTCCTACAATGAGCAGTTCTTC.

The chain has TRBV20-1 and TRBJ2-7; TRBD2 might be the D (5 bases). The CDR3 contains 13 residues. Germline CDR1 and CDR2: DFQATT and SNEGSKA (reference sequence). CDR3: CSWRSYASYEQYF. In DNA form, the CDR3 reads TGCAGCTGGAGGAGCTACGCAAGCTACGAGCAGTACTTC.

The CDR3 region has the DNA TGTGCCAGCAGCCTACTCCGGGTGAACACTGAAGCTTTCTTT. Translation: CASSLLRVNTEAFF. The rearrangement joins TRBV7-8 to TRBJ1-1; no clear D gene. CDR1 is SGHVS, CDR2 FQNEAQ, per germline. The CDR3 sequence is 14 residues long. The germline V and J ends were trimmed by 5 bases and 0 bases, with 10 bases remaining between them.

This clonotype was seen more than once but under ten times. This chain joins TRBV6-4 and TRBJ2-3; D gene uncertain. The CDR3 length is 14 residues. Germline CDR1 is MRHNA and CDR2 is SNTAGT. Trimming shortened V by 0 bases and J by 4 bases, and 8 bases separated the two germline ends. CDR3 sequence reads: CASSDSLTADTQYF. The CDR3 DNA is TGTGCCAGCAGTGACTCCCTAACGGCAGATACGCAGTATTTT.

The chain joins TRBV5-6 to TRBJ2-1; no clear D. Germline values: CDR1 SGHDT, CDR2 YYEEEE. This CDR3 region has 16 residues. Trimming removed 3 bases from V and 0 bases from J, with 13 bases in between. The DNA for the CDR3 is TGTGCCAGCAGCTCCACCTGGGGATTCTCCTACAATGAGCAGTTCTTC. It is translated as CASSSTWGFSYNEQFF. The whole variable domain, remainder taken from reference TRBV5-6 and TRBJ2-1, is DAGVTQSPTHLIKTRGQQVTLRCSPKSGHDTVSWYQQALGQGPQFIFQYYEEEERQRGNFPDRFSGHQFPNYSSELNVNALLLGDSALYLCASSSTWGFSYNEQFFGPGTRLTVL.

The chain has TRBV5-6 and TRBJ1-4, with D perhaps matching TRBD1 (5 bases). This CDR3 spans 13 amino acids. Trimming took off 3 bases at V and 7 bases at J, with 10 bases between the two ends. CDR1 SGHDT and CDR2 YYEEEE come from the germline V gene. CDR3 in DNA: TGTGCCAGCAGCTACGGGGGTAGTGAAAAACTGTTTTTT. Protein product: CASSYGGSEKLFF.

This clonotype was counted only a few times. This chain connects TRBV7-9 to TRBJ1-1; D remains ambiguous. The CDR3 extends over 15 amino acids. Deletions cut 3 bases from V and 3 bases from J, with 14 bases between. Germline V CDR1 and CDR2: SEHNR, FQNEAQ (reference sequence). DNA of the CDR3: TGTGCCAGCAGCTTGCAAATAAACTGGGACACTGAAGCTTTCTTT. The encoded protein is CASSLQINWDTEAFF.

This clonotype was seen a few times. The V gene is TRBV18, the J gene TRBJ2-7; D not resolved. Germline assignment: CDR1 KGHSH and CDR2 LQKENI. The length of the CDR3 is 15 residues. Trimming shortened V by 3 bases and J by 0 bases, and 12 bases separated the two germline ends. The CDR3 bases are TGTGCCAGCTCACCGTTCACGACCCTCTCCTACGAGCAGTACTTC. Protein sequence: CASSPFTTLSYEQYF. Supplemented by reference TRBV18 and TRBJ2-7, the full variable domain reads NAGVMQNPRHLVRRRGQEARLRCSPMKGHSHVYWYRQLPEEGLKFMVYLQKENIIDESGMPKERFSAEFPKEGPSILRIQQVVRGDSAAYFCASSPFTTLSYEQYFGPGTRLTVT.

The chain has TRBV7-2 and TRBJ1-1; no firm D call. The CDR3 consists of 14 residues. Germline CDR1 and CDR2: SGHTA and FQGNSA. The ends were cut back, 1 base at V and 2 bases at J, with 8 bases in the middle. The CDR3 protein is CASSLVDFNTEAFF. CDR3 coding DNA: TGTGCCAGCAGCTTAGTAGATTTCAACACTGAAGCTTTCTTT. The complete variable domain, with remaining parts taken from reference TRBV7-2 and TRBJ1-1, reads GAGVSQSPSNKVTEKGKDVELRCDPISGHTALYWYRQSLGQGLEFLIYFQGNSAPDKSGLPSDRFSAERTGGSVSTLTIQRTQQEDSAVYLCASSLVDFNTEAFFGQGTRLTVV.

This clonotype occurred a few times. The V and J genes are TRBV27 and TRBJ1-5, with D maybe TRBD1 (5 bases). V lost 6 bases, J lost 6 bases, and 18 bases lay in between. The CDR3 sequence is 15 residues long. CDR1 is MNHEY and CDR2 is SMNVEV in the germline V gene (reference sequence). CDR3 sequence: CASSTRGYSSQPQHF. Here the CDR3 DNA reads TGTGCCAGCAGCACTAGGGGATACTCGAGTCAGCCCCAGCATTTT.

For the CDR3, the DNA is TGTGCCAGCATCCACAGACAGGGGACAGATACGCAGTATTTT. As protein: CASIHRQGTDTQYF. The chain employs TRBV6-1 and TRBJ2-3; TRBD1 agrees at 8 bases. The germline V gene encodes CDR1 MNHNS and CDR2 SASEGT. The CDR3 loop spans 14 amino acids. Trimming took 7 bases from V and 3 from J; bases not matched to a gene: 6.

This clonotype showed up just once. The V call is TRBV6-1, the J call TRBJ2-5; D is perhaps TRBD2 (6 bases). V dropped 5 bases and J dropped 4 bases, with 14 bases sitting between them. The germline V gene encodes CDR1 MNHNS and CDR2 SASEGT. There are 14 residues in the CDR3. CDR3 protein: CASSQTRGRETQYF. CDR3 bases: TGTGCCAGCAGTCAGACTAGGGGAAGAGAGACCCAGTACTTC.

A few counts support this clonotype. CDR3 DNA: TGTGCCAGCAGTTTCCCACCAGCGGGCACAGATACGCAGTATTTT. Translated: CASSFPPAGTDTQYF. The V gene is TRBV12-3 or TRBV12-4, the J gene TRBJ2-3; perhaps TRBD2 as D (5 bases). This CDR3 contains 15 residues. Trimming shortened V by 3 bases and J by 1 base, and 11 bases separated the two germline ends.

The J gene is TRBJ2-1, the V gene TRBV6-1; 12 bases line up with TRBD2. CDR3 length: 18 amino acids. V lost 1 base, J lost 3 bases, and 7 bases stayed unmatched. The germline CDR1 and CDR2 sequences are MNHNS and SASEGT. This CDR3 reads CASSEEASGRVLYNEQFF. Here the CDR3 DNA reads TGTGCCAGCAGTGAAGAGGCTAGCGGGAGGGTACTCTACAATGAGCAGTTCTTC.

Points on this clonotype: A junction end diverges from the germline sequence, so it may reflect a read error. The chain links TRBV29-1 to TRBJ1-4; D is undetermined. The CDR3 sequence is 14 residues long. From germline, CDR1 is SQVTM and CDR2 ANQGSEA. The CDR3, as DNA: TGCAGCGTTGAAGCTCTTCCCTCGGTGGAAGGTCTTACTTTT. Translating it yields CSVEALPSVEGLTF.

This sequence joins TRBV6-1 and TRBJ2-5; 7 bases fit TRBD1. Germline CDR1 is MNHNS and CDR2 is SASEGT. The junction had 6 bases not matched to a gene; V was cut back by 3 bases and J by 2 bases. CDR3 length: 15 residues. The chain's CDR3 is CASSENDREQETQYF. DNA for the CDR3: TGTGCCAGCAGTGAGAACGACAGGGAACAAGAGACCCAGTACTTC.